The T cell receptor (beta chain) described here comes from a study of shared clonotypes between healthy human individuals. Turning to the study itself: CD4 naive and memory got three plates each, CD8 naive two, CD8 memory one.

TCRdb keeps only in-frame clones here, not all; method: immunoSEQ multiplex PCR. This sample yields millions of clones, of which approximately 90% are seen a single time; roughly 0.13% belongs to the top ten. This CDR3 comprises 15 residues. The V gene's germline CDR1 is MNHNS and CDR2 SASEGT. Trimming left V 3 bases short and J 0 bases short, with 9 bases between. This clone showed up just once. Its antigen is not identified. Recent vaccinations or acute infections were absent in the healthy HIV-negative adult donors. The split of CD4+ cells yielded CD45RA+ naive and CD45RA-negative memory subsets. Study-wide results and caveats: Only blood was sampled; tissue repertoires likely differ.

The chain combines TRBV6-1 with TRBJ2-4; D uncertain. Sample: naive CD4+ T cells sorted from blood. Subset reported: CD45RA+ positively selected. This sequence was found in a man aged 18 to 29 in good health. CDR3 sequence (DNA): TGTGCCAGCAGTGAGCAGACGGTAGCCAAAAACATTCAGTACTTC. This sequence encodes CASSEQTVAKNIQYF.